Sequencing of this T cell receptor beta chain was carried out in a study of lymphopenia after photon versus proton radiotherapy. Turning to this clone: What it binds is unknown.

Clones were sequenced by immunoSEQ multiplex PCR, and TCRdb holds only the in-frame ones, with some missing. The table records some 4,800 clones, more than 75% of them present only once. Broader study findings: Relative stability marked proton patients; photon patients lost diversity and naive cells. Better survival with proton therapy was suggested as possible, not demonstrated. Post-nadir diversity loss with photons came from oligoclonal expansion, particularly CD8+ Temra cells.

V was pared by 2 bases and J by 0 bases, with 11 bases between. CDR3 length: 17 amino acids. Germline loops: CDR1 MNHNS, CDR2 SASEGT. The genes are TRBV6-1 and TRBJ1-6, with D unclear. The source material was peripheral blood, sampled from a patient treated with photon-based radiotherapy. The TCR was taken from a young man with gastric cancer. This CDR3 is CASSELGSSSYNSPLHF. The DNA for the CDR3 is TGTGCCAGCAGTGAATTGGGTTCCAGCTCCTATAATTCACCCCTCCACTTT.